This paragraph reports one T cell receptor beta chain. The antigen is undetermined. Generated by immunoSEQ multiplex PCR, the TCRdb table keeps only in-frame clones and is missing some. The sample is made up of roughly 47,000 clones, and the top ten hold less than 40% of it. The data stem from a study of T cells in women clearing cervical HPV infection. For the study at large: HLA type stays a possible confounder, typing being limited. General study findings and limits: CIN3+ cases had significantly higher TCR repertoire richness than controls, but evenness did not differ. Unknown T-cell numbers per sample may underlie the richness differences.

This TCR came from a woman between 18 and 70 years old with a cervical HPV16 infection that either progressed to CIN3+ or cleared (not recorded which). Sequencing was done on a sample of blood buffy coat.

The CDR3 sequence is CASSYGQGNYNEQFF. CDR3 bases read: TGTGCCAGCAGTTACGGGCAGGGTAACTACAATGAG. The rearrangement joins TRBV6-2 or TRBV6-3 to TRBJ2-1; possibly TRBD1 for D (5 bases). The read halts 3 residues ahead of the CDR3 end, with the missing end drawn from the germline J gene. This CDR3 is built from 15 residues. Trimming shortened V by 2 bases and J by 3 bases, and 11 bases separated the two germline ends. Germline CDR1 reads MNHEY; CDR2 reads SVGEGT.